This T cell receptor (beta chain) emerged from a study of T cell responses to AZD1222 COVID-19 vaccine. General observations from the study: Baseline testing showed seropositivity in only six AZD1222 recipients. The donors showed a predominance of white British ancestry and of females, with possible underestimation of clonal diversity.

TCRdb keeps only in-frame clones here, not all; method: immunoSEQ multiplex PCR. In the table there are 55,000 to 65,000 clones, roughly 80% of which are singletons. Trimming took 1 base from V and 1 from J, leaving 4 bases between them. CDR3 size: 13 residues. Germline CDR1 is ENHRY and CDR2 is SYGVKD. Regarding this clone: Antigen: not known. Other DNA variants within this sample encode the same CDR3.

The J gene is TRBJ1-1, the V gene TRBV10-3; D gene ambiguous. The sample here was peripheral blood, taken 28 days after the second AZD1222 dose. The TCR comes from an adult who received the AZD1222 COVID-19 vaccine. The CDR3 sequence is CAISELGNTEAFF. Written as DNA, the CDR3 is TGTGCCATCAGTGAGTTAGGGAACACTGAAGCTTTCTTT.